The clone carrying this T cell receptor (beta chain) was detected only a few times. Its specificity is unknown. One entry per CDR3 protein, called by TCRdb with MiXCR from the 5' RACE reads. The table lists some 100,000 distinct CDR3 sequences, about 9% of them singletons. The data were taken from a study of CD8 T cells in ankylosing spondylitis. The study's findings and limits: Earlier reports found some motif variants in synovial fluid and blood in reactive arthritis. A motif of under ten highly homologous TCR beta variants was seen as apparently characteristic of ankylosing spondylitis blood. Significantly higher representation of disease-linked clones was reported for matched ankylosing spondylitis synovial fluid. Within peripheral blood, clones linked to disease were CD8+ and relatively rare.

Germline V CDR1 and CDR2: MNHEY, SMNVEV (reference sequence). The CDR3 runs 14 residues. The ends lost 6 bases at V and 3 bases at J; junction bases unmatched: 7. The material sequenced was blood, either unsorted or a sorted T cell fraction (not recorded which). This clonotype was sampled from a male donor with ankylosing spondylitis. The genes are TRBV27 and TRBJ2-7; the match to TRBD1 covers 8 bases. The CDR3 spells CASSSTGASYEQYF. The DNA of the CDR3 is TGTGCCAGCAGCTCGACAGGGGCAAGCTACGAGCAGTACTTC.